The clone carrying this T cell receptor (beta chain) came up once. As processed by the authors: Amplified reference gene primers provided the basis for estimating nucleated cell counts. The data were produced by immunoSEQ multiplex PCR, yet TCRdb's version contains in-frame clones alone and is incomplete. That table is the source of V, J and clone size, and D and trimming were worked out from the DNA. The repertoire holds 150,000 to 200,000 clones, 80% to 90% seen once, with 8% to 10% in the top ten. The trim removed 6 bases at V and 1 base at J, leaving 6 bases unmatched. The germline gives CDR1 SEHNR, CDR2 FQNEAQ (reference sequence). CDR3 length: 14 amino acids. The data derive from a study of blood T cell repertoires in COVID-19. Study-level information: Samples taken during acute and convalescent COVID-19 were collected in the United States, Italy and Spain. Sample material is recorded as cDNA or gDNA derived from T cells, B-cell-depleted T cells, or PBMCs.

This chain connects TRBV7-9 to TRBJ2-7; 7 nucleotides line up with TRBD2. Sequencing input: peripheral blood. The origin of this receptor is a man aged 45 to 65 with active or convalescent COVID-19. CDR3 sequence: CASRGTGGSYEQYF. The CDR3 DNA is TGTGCCAGCAGGGGGACGGGAGGATCCTACGAGCAGTACTTC.